This T cell receptor beta chain was observed in a study of shared clonotypes between healthy human individuals. Overall study results and limits: An expected dependence of interdonor clonotype sharing on sequencing depth was noted.

Regarding this clone: The antigen is not known.

At deep level, the assay was performed. Sequenced by immunoSEQ multiplex PCR; TCRdb stores in-frame clones only, minus some. Here the sample spans approximately 2,200,000 clones, 93% being singletons. Naive CD8 cells comprised CD45RO-negative, CCR7-positively selected cells, excluding terminally differentiated effector memory CD45RA+ cells. The CDR3 contains 16 residues. Germline values: CDR1 LNHNV, CDR2 YYDKDF (reference sequence). V shed 0 bases and J 1 base; nucleotides not matched to a gene: 2. Source material: naive CD8+ T cells from PBMCs. The receptor was isolated from a man younger than 35 in good health. Some clones in this sample may be carry-over from other donors' samples. The V call is TRBV15, the J call TRBJ2-2, with 7 bases fitting TRBD1. The CDR3 is CATSRDDRVNTGELFF. The CDR3 DNA reads TGTGCCACCAGCAGAGACGACAGGGTGAACACCGGGGAGCTGTTTTTT.